This TCR beta chain was sequenced in a study of beta chain features in type 1 diabetes. On the study more broadly: Examination covered under 120 million sorted cells spanning all samples.

This clone was counted only a few times. Its antigen is currently unknown. V lost 7 bases, J lost 5 bases, and 8 bases stayed unmatched. CDR3 length equals 15 residues. Germline V gene data show CDR1 as ENHRY and CDR2 as SYGVKD. Reverse transcription of all isolated RNA meant that expressed TCRB transcripts were sequenced. Clones were sequenced by immunoSEQ multiplex PCR, and TCRdb holds only the in-frame ones, with some missing. Among about 360,000 clones listed, over 10% were seen once. The study's findings and limits: Reads derived from cDNA could over-represent cells showing high TCR expression. Among type 1 diabetes patients, VDJ junctions had fewer insertions and more deletions.

Central memory, naive, regulatory and stem cell-like memory CD4+ cells were sorted by CD45RO/CCR7/CD25/CD127/CD95/CD27. The clonotype comes from a man between 18 and 35 years old in good health. Sequencing input: naive CD4+ T cells from blood. The V call is TRBV10-3, the J call TRBJ2-5; TRBD2 aligns across 12 bases. The CDR3 here is CAITSTSGSVETQYF. The CDR3 DNA reads TGTGCCATCACCTCGACTAGCGGGAGTGTTGAGACCCAGTACTTC.